This T cell receptor beta chain emerged from a study of blood T cell repertoires in COVID-19. J lost 0 bases, V lost 6 bases, and 10 bases had no gene match. Germline lookup yields CDR1 LNHDA and CDR2 SQIVND (reference sequence). The CDR3 is 17 residues long. Assay used: immunoSEQ multiplex PCR; TCRdb lists only in-frame clones, some missing. Of about 32,000 clones detected, around 91% appear once; the ten largest clones hold 1%. The sequence was obtained from a man aged 65 to 79 with active or convalescent COVID-19. The sample taken for sequencing was peripheral blood. The gene calls are TRBV19 and TRBJ1-1, with 10 bases fitting TRBD1. The DNA for the CDR3 is TGTGCCAGTAGCCTTAGACAGGGGGCGAGGGTGAACACTGAAGCTTTCTTT. Its translation is CASSLRQGARVNTEAFF.